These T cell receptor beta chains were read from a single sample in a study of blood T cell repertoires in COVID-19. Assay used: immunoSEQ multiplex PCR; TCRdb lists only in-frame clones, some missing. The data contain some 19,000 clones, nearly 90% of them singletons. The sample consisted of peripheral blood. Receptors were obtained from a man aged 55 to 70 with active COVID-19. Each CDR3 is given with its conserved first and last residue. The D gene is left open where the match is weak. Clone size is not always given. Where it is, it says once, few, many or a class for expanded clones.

cdr3_aa: CASSQWTGRIADTQYF
cdr3_nt: TGTGCCAGCAGCCAATGGACAGGGCGTATCGCAGATACGCAGTATTTT
j_call: TRBJ2-3
clone_size: NA
v_call: TRBV3-1/TRBV3-2
d_call: TRBD1

cdr3_aa: CASSGSGNQPQHF
cdr3_nt: TGTGCCAGCAGCGGATCCGGGAATCAGCCCCAGCATTTT
j_call: TRBJ1-5
clone_size: NA
v_call: TRBV14
d_call: NA

cdr3_aa: CASSQVGTGGWNTGELFF
cdr3_nt: TGCGCCAGCAGCCAAGTTGGGACAGGGGGCTGGAACACCGGGGAGCTGTTTTTT
j_call: TRBJ2-2
clone_size: once
v_call: TRBV4-1
d_call: TRBD1

cdr3_aa: CAWRATPNTEAFF
cdr3_nt: TGTGCCTGGAGGGCAACACCGAACACTGAAGCTTTCTTT
j_call: TRBJ1-1
clone_size: NA
v_call: TRBV30
d_call: NA

cdr3_aa: CAISVSPSIGSNTGELFF
cdr3_nt: TGTGCCATCTCCGTATCCCCCTCCATCGGGTCGAACACCGGGGAGCTGTTTTTT
j_call: TRBJ2-2
clone_size: NA
v_call: TRBV10-3
d_call: NA

cdr3_aa: CASSLTARPGDTGELFF
cdr3_nt: TGTGCCAGCAGTTTAACGGCTAGGCCCGGGGACACCGGGGAGCTGTTTTTT
j_call: TRBJ2-2
clone_size: NA
v_call: TRBV27
d_call: NA

cdr3_aa: CASSWTGTTAKNIQYF
cdr3_nt: TGTGCCAGCAGCTGGACAGGGACTACGGCCAAAAACATTCAGTACTTC
j_call: TRBJ2-4
clone_size: once
v_call: TRBV4-2
d_call: NA

cdr3_aa: CASSSGTSGETQYF
cdr3_nt: TGTGCCAGCAGCTCCGGGACTAGCGGAGAGACCCAGTACTTC
j_call: TRBJ2-5
clone_size: NA
v_call: TRBV11-2
d_call: TRBD2

cdr3_aa: CASSPRWAEAFF
cdr3_nt: TGTGCCAGCAGCCCCAGGTGGGCTGAAGCTTTCTTT
j_call: TRBJ1-1
clone_size: NA
v_call: TRBV28
d_call: NA

cdr3_aa: CASSTGQSNEKLFF
cdr3_nt: TGTGCCAGCAGTACGGGACAGAGCAATGAAAAACTGTTTTTT
j_call: TRBJ1-4
clone_size: NA
v_call: TRBV6-5
d_call: TRBD1

cdr3_aa: CSASWAGGNGYEQYF
cdr3_nt: TGCAGTGCTAGTTGGGCCGGAGGGAATGGCTACGAGCAGTACTTC
j_call: TRBJ2-7
clone_size: NA
v_call: TRBV20-1
d_call: NA

cdr3_aa: CAWCPRGGVYGYTF
cdr3_nt: TGTGCCTGGTGCCCAAGGGGGGGGGTCTATGGCTACACCTTC
j_call: TRBJ1-2
clone_size: NA
v_call: TRBV30
d_call: NA

cdr3_aa: CASSKELMWDRNNEKLFF
cdr3_nt: TGTGCCAGCAGCAAAGAACTTATGTGGGACAGGAATAATGAAAAACTGTTTTTT
j_call: TRBJ1-4
clone_size: NA
v_call: TRBV21-1
d_call: NA

cdr3_aa: CASSQSRRSYEQYF
cdr3_nt: TGCGCCAGCAGCCAATCTCGACGGAGCTACGAGCAGTACTTC
j_call: TRBJ2-7
clone_size: NA
v_call: TRBV4-3
d_call: NA

cdr3_aa: CASSLKGRGEQYF
cdr3_nt: TGCGCCAGCAGCTTGAAGGGTCGGGGCGAGCAGTACTTC
j_call: TRBJ2-7
clone_size: NA
v_call: TRBV5-1
d_call: NA

cdr3_aa: CASSMRGQAYEQYF
cdr3_nt: TGTGCCAGTAGTATGAGGGGACAAGCCTACGAGCAGTACTTC
j_call: TRBJ2-7
clone_size: NA
v_call: TRBV19
d_call: NA

cdr3_aa: CAWSVRGFDEKLFF
cdr3_nt: TGTGCCTGGAGTGTACGGGGGTTTGATGAAAAACTGTTTTTT
j_call: TRBJ1-4
clone_size: NA
v_call: TRBV30
d_call: NA

cdr3_aa: CASSSAGQTNTEAFF
cdr3_nt: TGTGCCAGCAGCTCCGCCGGACAGACCAACACTGAAGCTTTCTTT
j_call: TRBJ1-1
clone_size: NA
v_call: TRBV7-8
d_call: NA

cdr3_aa: CASSYTLLGQGAPLNQPQHF
cdr3_nt: TGTGCCAGCAGTTACACGTTATTAGGACAGGGTGCTCCACTTAATCAGCCCCAGCATTTT
j_call: TRBJ1-5
clone_size: NA
v_call: TRBV6-2/TRBV6-3
d_call: TRBD1

cdr3_aa: CAWRAGQGVLGYTF
cdr3_nt: TGTGCCTGGAGGGCCGGACAGGGGGTTCTTGGCTACACCTTC
j_call: TRBJ1-2
clone_size: NA
v_call: TRBV30
d_call: TRBD1

cdr3_aa: CASSSSGGSSYNEQFF
cdr3_nt: TGCGCCAGCAGCTCAAGCGGCGGGAGCTCCTACAATGAGCAGTTCTTC
j_call: TRBJ2-1
clone_size: NA
v_call: TRBV5-1
d_call: TRBD2

cdr3_aa: CASSLGGSSYNSPLHF
cdr3_nt: TGTGCCAGCAGCCTCGGAGGGAGCTCCTATAATTCACCCCTCCACTTT
j_call: TRBJ1-6
clone_size: NA
v_call: TRBV7-2
d_call: NA

cdr3_aa: CASSQVMNTEAFF
cdr3_nt: TGTGCCAGCAGCCAAGTTATGAACACTGAAGCTTTCTTT
j_call: TRBJ1-1
clone_size: NA
v_call: TRBV14
d_call: NA

cdr3_aa: CASSPNRGGTDTQYF
cdr3_nt: TGTGCCAGCAGCCCCAATCGGGGGGGCACAGATACGCAGTATTTT
j_call: TRBJ2-3
clone_size: NA
v_call: TRBV6-4
d_call: TRBD2

cdr3_aa: CAWSLWSTDTQYF
cdr3_nt: TGTGCCTGGAGTCTATGGTCTACAGATACGCAGTATTTT
j_call: TRBJ2-3
clone_size: NA
v_call: TRBV30
d_call: NA

cdr3_aa: CASSLRTGTGTSGRVTPYEQYF
cdr3_nt: TGTGCCAGCAGCTTAAGGACAGGGACCGGGACTAGCGGGAGGGTGACACCCTACGAGCAGTACTTC
j_call: TRBJ2-7
clone_size: NA
v_call: TRBV7-8
d_call: TRBD2

cdr3_aa: CASSYPLGLAGKTQYF
cdr3_nt: TGTGCCAGCAGCTACCCCCTGGGACTAGCAGGAAAGACCCAGTACTTC
j_call: TRBJ2-5
clone_size: NA
v_call: TRBV7-9
d_call: TRBD2

cdr3_aa: CASSSPSSYEQYF
cdr3_nt: TGTGCCAGCAGTTCCCCGAGCTCCTACGAGCAGTACTTC
j_call: TRBJ2-7
clone_size: NA
v_call: TRBV12-3/TRBV12-4
d_call: NA

cdr3_aa: CASSPMTGKETQYF
cdr3_nt: TGTGCCAGCAGTCCCATGACAGGGAAAGAGACCCAGTACTTC
j_call: TRBJ2-5
clone_size: NA
v_call: TRBV28
d_call: TRBD1

cdr3_aa: CASSSGTSIYF
cdr3_nt: TGTGCCAGCAGTTCCGGGACTAGCATCTACTTC
j_call: TRBJ2-7
clone_size: NA
v_call: TRBV5-5
d_call: TRBD2

cdr3_aa: CAWSLTGGVQETQYF
cdr3_nt: TGTGCCTGGAGTCTAACGGGAGGGGTCCAAGAGACCCAGTACTTC
j_call: TRBJ2-5
clone_size: NA
v_call: TRBV30
d_call: TRBD2

cdr3_aa: CASRRGQLYGYTF
cdr3_nt: TGTGCCAGCCGACGGGGACAGCTATATGGCTACACCTTC
j_call: TRBJ1-2
clone_size: NA
v_call: TRBV2
d_call: TRBD1

cdr3_aa: CASSPRAEYSYNEQFF
cdr3_nt: TGTGCCAGCAGCCCGCGGGCGGAATACTCCTACAATGAGCAGTTCTTC
j_call: TRBJ2-1
clone_size: NA
v_call: TRBV9
d_call: NA

cdr3_aa: CASRAGQGSREQYF
cdr3_nt: TGCGCCAGCAGGGCGGGACAGGGATCGAGGGAGCAGTACTTC
j_call: TRBJ2-7
clone_size: NA
v_call: TRBV10-2
d_call: TRBD1

cdr3_aa: CASSLIGPGQPREQYF
cdr3_nt: TGTGCCAGCAGCTTAATAGGGCCAGGACAGCCTAGGGAGCAGTACTTC
j_call: TRBJ2-7
clone_size: NA
v_call: TRBV7-9
d_call: NA

cdr3_aa: CASSFIGEGYTF
cdr3_nt: TGTGCCAGCAGCTTCATCGGGGAAGGCTACACCTTC
j_call: TRBJ1-2
clone_size: NA
v_call: TRBV7-8
d_call: NA

cdr3_aa: CASSQDGPSYNEQFF
cdr3_nt: TGCGCCAGCAGCCAAGATGGCCCATCCTACAATGAGCAGTTCTTC
j_call: TRBJ2-1
clone_size: NA
v_call: TRBV4-1
d_call: NA

cdr3_aa: CASSSQPPTSGRAGSENEQFF
cdr3_nt: TGTGCCAGCAGCTCCCAGCCCCCGACTAGCGGGAGGGCCGGTAGTGAGAATGAGCAGTTCTTC
j_call: TRBJ2-1
clone_size: NA
v_call: TRBV21-1
d_call: NA

cdr3_aa: CASTTSGKKYEQYF
cdr3_nt: TGTGCCAGTACGACTAGCGGGAAGAAGTACGAGCAGTACTTC
j_call: TRBJ2-7
clone_size: NA
v_call: TRBV21-1
d_call: NA

cdr3_aa: CASSVDRGLDYGYTF
cdr3_nt: TGTGCCAGCAGCGTGGACAGGGGACTAGACTATGGCTACACCTTC
j_call: TRBJ1-2
clone_size: NA
v_call: TRBV5-6
d_call: TRBD1

cdr3_aa: CSVVLAGGPDTQYF
cdr3_nt: TGCAGCGTTGTTCTAGCGGGGGGACCAGATACGCAGTATTTT
j_call: TRBJ2-3
clone_size: NA
v_call: TRBV29-1
d_call: TRBD2

cdr3_aa: CSVSVGTTRGTQYF
cdr3_nt: TGCAGCGTCTCCGTCGGGACAACTCGGGGGACCCAGTACTTC
j_call: TRBJ2-5
clone_size: few
v_call: TRBV29-1
d_call: NA

cdr3_aa: CASSRQGLGSTDTQYF
cdr3_nt: TGTGCCAGCAGCCGTCAGGGACTGGGAAGCACAGATACGCAGTATTTT
j_call: TRBJ2-3
clone_size: NA
v_call: TRBV7-3
d_call: NA

cdr3_aa: CASSLRVAGGNTEAFF
cdr3_nt: TGTGCCAGCAGCTTAAGAGTCGCAGGGGGCAACACTGAAGCTTTCTTT
j_call: TRBJ1-1
clone_size: NA
v_call: TRBV7-8
d_call: TRBD1

cdr3_aa: CASSRRGAGPTDTQYF
cdr3_nt: TGTGCCAGCAGCCGACGGGGGGCCGGCCCCACAGATACGCAGTATTTT
j_call: TRBJ2-3
clone_size: NA
v_call: TRBV11-3
d_call: NA

cdr3_aa: CAWSVGPRETQYF
cdr3_nt: TGTGCCTGGAGTGTGGGGCCCCGGGAGACCCAGTACTTC
j_call: TRBJ2-5
clone_size: NA
v_call: TRBV30
d_call: NA

cdr3_aa: CASSYLQGYGYTF
cdr3_nt: TGTGCCAGCAGTTACCTACAGGGTTATGGCTACACCTTC
j_call: TRBJ1-2
clone_size: NA
v_call: TRBV28
d_call: NA

cdr3_aa: CASNPWGVNTEAFF
cdr3_nt: TGTGCCAGTAACCCGTGGGGAGTTAACACTGAAGCTTTCTTT
j_call: TRBJ1-1
clone_size: NA
v_call: TRBV19
d_call: NA

cdr3_aa: CASSSGGQATNEKLFF
cdr3_nt: TGTGCCAGCAGCTCGGGGGGCCAAGCAACTAATGAAAAACTGTTTTTT
j_call: TRBJ1-4
clone_size: NA
v_call: TRBV11-1
d_call: NA

cdr3_aa: CASSRGTAYQETQYF
cdr3_nt: TGTGCCAGCAGCCGCGGGACAGCATACCAAGAGACCCAGTACTTC
j_call: TRBJ2-5
clone_size: NA
v_call: TRBV11-3
d_call: NA

cdr3_aa: CAWTTANTGELFF
cdr3_nt: TGTGCCTGGACTACAGCGAACACCGGGGAGCTGTTTTTT
j_call: TRBJ2-2
clone_size: NA
v_call: TRBV30
d_call: NA

cdr3_aa: CASSGLAGGSEQFF
cdr3_nt: TGTGCCAGCAGCGGACTAGCGGGGGGGAGTGAGCAGTTCTTC
j_call: TRBJ2-1
clone_size: NA
v_call: TRBV28
d_call: TRBD2

cdr3_aa: CASSQAGGLNQPQHF
cdr3_nt: TGTGCCAGCAGCCAAGCAGGGGGCCTAAATCAGCCCCAGCATTTT
j_call: TRBJ1-5
clone_size: once
v_call: TRBV6-5
d_call: TRBD1

cdr3_aa: CASSQGQEQFF
cdr3_nt: TGTGCCAGCAGCCAGGGACAGGAGCAGTTCTTC
j_call: TRBJ2-1
clone_size: NA
v_call: TRBV7-3
d_call: TRBD1

cdr3_aa: CAILGGFGTEAFF
cdr3_nt: TGTGCCATTCTTGGTGGCTTTGGCACTGAAGCTTTCTTT
j_call: TRBJ1-1
clone_size: NA
v_call: TRBV28
d_call: NA

cdr3_aa: CASSLEAYGYTF
cdr3_nt: TGTGCCAGCAGCTTGGAAGCCTATGGCTACACCTTC
j_call: TRBJ1-2
clone_size: NA
v_call: TRBV5-4
d_call: NA

cdr3_aa: CASSPQGRDTDTQYF
cdr3_nt: TGTGCCAGCAGCCCACAGGGTAGGGACACAGATACGCAGTATTTT
j_call: TRBJ2-3
clone_size: NA
v_call: TRBV11-3
d_call: NA

cdr3_aa: CASRDRGDYGYTF
cdr3_nt: TGTGCCAGCAGAGACAGGGGGGACTATGGCTACACCTTC
j_call: TRBJ1-2
clone_size: NA
v_call: TRBV12-3/TRBV12-4
d_call: TRBD1

cdr3_aa: CASSPQGARELFF
cdr3_nt: TGTGCCAGCAGTCCCCAGGGGGCTCGGGAGCTGTTTTTT
j_call: TRBJ2-2
clone_size: medium-sized
v_call: TRBV12-3/TRBV12-4
d_call: TRBD1

cdr3_aa: CASSSGTGVYNEQFF
cdr3_nt: TGTGCCAGCAGTTCCGGGACAGGGGTTTACAATGAGCAGTTCTTC
j_call: TRBJ2-1
clone_size: NA
v_call: TRBV28
d_call: TRBD1